Presented here are 17 T cell receptor beta chains from one specimen sequenced in a study of vaccination and CD4 T cells after COVID-19. Documented treatment: roughly 10-day PBMC culture with coronavirus spike peptide pools or control peptides (ViraFEST assay). For these TCRs, the target antigens are not known. At the Johns Hopkins FTIC core, DNA taken from cultured CD4+ T cells was sequenced by way of the Oncomine TCR Beta short-read assay. From the PCR reads, TCRdb called clonotypes with MiXCR, one entry per CDR3 protein. Among about 14,000 distinct CDR3 sequences listed, roughly 45% were seen once. Sequencing was carried out using CD4+ T cells from blood, cultured in vitro. The receptors come from a human donor who had recovered from COVID-19.

A few counts support this clonotype. The V gene is TRBV6-2 or TRBV6-3, the J gene TRBJ1-2; no clear D. The CDR3 has 12 residues. V lost 5 bases and J 5 bases, leaving 9 bases between the germline ends. Germline V gene lookup returns CDR1 MNHEY and CDR2 SVGEGT. The CDR3 here is CASSQTLYGYTF. The CDR3, as DNA: TGTGCCAGCAGTCAAACACTGTATGGCTACACCTTC.

DNA for the CDR3: TGCGCCAGCAGCCTGGGACGGAACACCGGGGAGCTGTTTTTT. It yields the protein CASSLGRNTGELFF. The rearrangement uses TRBV5-1 and TRBJ2-2; either TRBD1 or TRBD2 may supply D (5 bases each). Germline V CDR1 and CDR2: SGHRS, YFSETQ. This CDR3 region has 14 residues. Trimming pared 4 bases from V and 1 base from J, leaving 8 bases between.

The V and J genes are TRBV7-9 and TRBJ1-1, with D perhaps matching TRBD1 (5 bases). CDR3 length: 13 amino acids. CDR1 is SEHNR, CDR2 FQNEAQ, per germline (reference sequence). With 5 bases removed from V and 3 bases from J, the gap between germline ends came to 10 bases. The DNA for the CDR3 is TGTGCCAGCAGCCGGGGACGGGACACTGAAGCTTTCTTT. It encodes CASSRGRDTEAFF.

The V and J genes are TRBV19 and TRBJ2-1; 8 bases map to TRBD2. This CDR3 has 13 residues. The V segment lost 3 bases and the J segment 7 bases; nucleotides outside the gene matches: 2. The germline CDR1 and CDR2 sequences are LNHDA and SQIVND (reference sequence). CDR3 amino acids: CASSMASGNEQFF. DNA of the CDR3: TGTGCCAGTAGTATGGCTAGCGGGAATGAGCAGTTCTTC.

V usage is TRBV6-2 or TRBV6-3 and J usage is TRBJ1-1; D gene uncertain. V lost 5 bases to trimming and J lost 1 base, with 8 bases between them. Germline V gene sequence: CDR1 MNHEY, CDR2 SVGEGT. This CDR3 spans 13 amino acids. The CDR3 sequence is CASSDPGNTEAFF. The CDR3 DNA is TGTGCCAGCAGTGACCCTGGGAACACTGAAGCTTTCTTT.

This clonotype was detected only a few times. The chain employs TRBV11-2 and TRBJ1-2, with D perhaps matching TRBD1 (5 bases). Trimming pared 5 bases from V and 4 bases from J, leaving 17 bases between. The CDR3 loop spans 15 amino acids. Germline V lookup: CDR1 SGHAT, CDR2 FQNNGV. The CDR3 sequence is CASSQDLGQGYGYTF. CDR3 sequence (DNA): TGTGCCAGCAGCCAAGATCTCGGCCAGGGCTATGGCTACACCTTC.

The chain employs TRBV7-6 and TRBJ1-2; 9 nucleotides match TRBD1. Looked up from germline, CDR1 is SGHVS and CDR2 is FNYEAQ. The CDR3 length is 14 residues. J was trimmed by 8 bases and V by 6 bases; bases with no gene match: 10. In DNA form, the CDR3 reads TGTGCCAGCAGTGAAACCGGGACAGGGTTCGGCTACACCTTC. As protein: CASSETGTGFGYTF.

In this sample, this clonotype turned up a few times. V is TRBV6-1 and J is TRBJ2-5; 9 bases are shared with TRBD1. The CDR3 runs to 13 residues. V gave up 9 bases and J gave up 3 bases; unmatched junction bases: 5. CDR1 and CDR2 from the germline V gene are MNHNS and SASEGT. The CDR3 spells CASRRTGEETQYF. The CDR3 nucleotides read TGTGCCAGTCGGAGGACAGGGGAAGAGACCCAGTACTTC.

The V call is TRBV21-1, the J call TRBJ1-1; the table calls TRBD1, which could not be checked here. TRBV21-1 is a recognized pseudogene. The length of the CDR3 is 15 residues. This CDR3 is CASSRLRDRGPEAFF. The CDR3 DNA reads as TGTGCCAGCAGCAGGCTCCGGGACAGGGGCCCTGAAGCTTTCTTT.

This clonotype showed up just a few times. The chain recombines TRBV12-3 or TRBV12-4 with TRBJ1-2, with a tentative D call TRBD1 (6 bases). There are 13 residues in the CDR3. The ends were cut back, 6 bases at V and 8 bases at J, with 16 bases in the middle. The CDR3, as DNA: TGTGCCAGCAGCCTCCAGGGGCATAGAGGCTACACCTTC. It codes for CASSLQGHRGYTF.

The chain is built from TRBV20-1 and TRBJ2-3; 12 bases are shared with TRBD2. The CDR3 loop spans 15 amino acids. Trimming cost V 8 bases and J 1 base; bases outside gene matches: 7. Germline V CDR1 and CDR2: DFQATT, SNEGSKA (reference sequence). CDR3 protein: CSPSPSGRGTDTQYF. DNA for the CDR3: TGCAGTCCCTCTCCTAGCGGGAGGGGCACAGATACGCAGTATTTT.

This chain links TRBV20-1 with TRBJ1-5; D remains ambiguous. Germline V gives CDR1 DFQATT, CDR2 SNEGSKA (reference sequence). The CDR3 is 14 residues long. V gave up 6 bases and J gave up 1 base, with 13 bases separating them. CDR3 coding DNA: TGCAGTGCCCTTGGGCAAGTCAGCAATCAGCCCCAGCATTTT. Encoded protein: CSALGQVSNQPQHF.

This clonotype has a handful of counts. The chain joins TRBV29-1 to TRBJ2-1; TRBD2 matches at 8 bases. Germline V gene sequence: CDR1 SQVTM, CDR2 ANQGSEA. V lost 3 bases and J lost 6; bases outside the gene matches: 7. The CDR3 is 14 residues long. The CDR3 spells CSVDTAGVGNEQFF. In DNA, the CDR3 is TGCAGCGTTGATACAGCGGGAGTGGGCAATGAGCAGTTCTTC.

This rearrangement joins TRBV30 to TRBJ1-5; 12 nucleotides match TRBD1. V trimming: 0 bases; J trimming: 6 bases; junction bases outside the gene matches: 6. The V gene's germline CDR1 is GTSNPN and CDR2 SVGIG (reference sequence). This CDR3 region has 16 residues. The CDR3: CAWSVFGTGGLQPQHF. Written as DNA, the CDR3 is TGTGCCTGGAGTGTATTTGGGACAGGGGGCCTTCAGCCCCAGCATTTT.

This clonotype was detected only a few times. V is TRBV23-1 and J is TRBJ1-1; D not resolved. TRBV23-1 is assigned to the ORF class and has an uncertain function. The CDR3 loop spans 10 amino acids. Trimming took off 11 bases at V and 7 bases at J, with 11 bases between the two ends. The CDR3 DNA reads TGCGCCCTGGGTGGAGTTGAAGCTTTCTTT. Translated, it gives CALGGVEAFF.

By its share, this clonotype is medium-sized. J is TRBJ1-1 and V is TRBV27; D is uncertain. Germline CDR1 and CDR2: MNHEY and SMNVEV (reference sequence). The V gene lost 2 bases and the J gene lost 1 base, with 8 bases spanning the gap. This CDR3 has 14 residues. The CDR3, as DNA: TGTGCCAGCAGTTTACGGTTGGGGAACACTGAAGCTTTCTTT. It yields the protein CASSLRLGNTEAFF.

This clonotype has only one observation. The CDR3 DNA reads TGTGCCAGCAGTGAATTCTTGGGATTTGGCTACACCTTC. Encoded protein: CASSEFLGFGYTF. V usage is TRBV25-1 and J usage is TRBJ1-2; D call uncertain. With 1 base removed from V and 7 bases from J, the gap between germline ends came to 10 bases. This CDR3 region has 13 residues. Germline V CDR1 and CDR2: MGHDK, SYGVNS.